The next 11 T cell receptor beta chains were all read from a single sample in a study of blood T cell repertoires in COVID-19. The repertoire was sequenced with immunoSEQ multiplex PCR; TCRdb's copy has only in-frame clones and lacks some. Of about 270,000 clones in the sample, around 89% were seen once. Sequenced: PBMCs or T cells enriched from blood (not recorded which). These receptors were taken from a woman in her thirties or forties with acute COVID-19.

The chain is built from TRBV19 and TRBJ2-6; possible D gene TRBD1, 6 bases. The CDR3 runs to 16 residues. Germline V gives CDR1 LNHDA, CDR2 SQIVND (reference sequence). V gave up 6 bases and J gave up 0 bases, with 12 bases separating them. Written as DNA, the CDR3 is TGTGCCAGTAGAGGACAGTCCCTCTCTGGGGCCAACGTCCTGACTTTC. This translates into CASRGQSLSGANVLTF.

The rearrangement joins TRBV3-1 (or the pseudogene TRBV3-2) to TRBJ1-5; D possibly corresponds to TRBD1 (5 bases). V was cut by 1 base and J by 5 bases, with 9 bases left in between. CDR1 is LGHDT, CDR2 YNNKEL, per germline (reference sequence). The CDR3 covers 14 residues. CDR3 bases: TGTGCCAGCAGCCAAGGCGGGGACGATCAGCCCCAGCATTTT. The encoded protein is CASSQGGDDQPQHF.

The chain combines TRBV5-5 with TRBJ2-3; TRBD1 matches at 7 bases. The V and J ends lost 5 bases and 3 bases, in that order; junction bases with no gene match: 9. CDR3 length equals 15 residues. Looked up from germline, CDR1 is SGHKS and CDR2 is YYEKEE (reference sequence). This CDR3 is CASRLKGQQTDTQYF. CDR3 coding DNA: TGTGCCAGCAGGTTAAAGGGACAGCAGACAGATACGCAGTATTTT.

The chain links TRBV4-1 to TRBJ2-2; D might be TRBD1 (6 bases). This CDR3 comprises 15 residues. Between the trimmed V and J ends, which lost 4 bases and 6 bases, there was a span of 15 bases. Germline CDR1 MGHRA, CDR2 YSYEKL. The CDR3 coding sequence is TGCGCCAGCAGCCTATCAGGGGTGCTGGCCGGGGAGCTGTTTTTT. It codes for CASSLSGVLAGELFF.

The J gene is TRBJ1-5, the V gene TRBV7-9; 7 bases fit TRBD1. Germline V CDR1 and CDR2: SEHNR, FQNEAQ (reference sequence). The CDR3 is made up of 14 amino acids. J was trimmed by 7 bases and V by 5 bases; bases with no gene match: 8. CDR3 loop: CASSPPTGSQPQHF. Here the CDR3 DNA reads TGTGCCAGCAGCCCCCCGACAGGGAGCCAGCCCCAGCATTTT. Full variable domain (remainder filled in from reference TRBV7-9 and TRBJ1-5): DTGVSQNPRHKITKRGQNVTFRCDPISEHNRLYWYRQTLGQGPEFLTYFQNEAQLEKSRLLSDRFSAERPKGSFSTLEIQRTEQGDSAMYLCASSPPTGSQPQHFGDGTRLSIL.

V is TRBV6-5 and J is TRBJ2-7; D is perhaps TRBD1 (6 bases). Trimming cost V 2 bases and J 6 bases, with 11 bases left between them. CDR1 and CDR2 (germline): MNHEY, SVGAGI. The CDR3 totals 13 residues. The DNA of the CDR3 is TGTGCCAGCAGTTACGTCAGGGGCTCCGAGCAGTACGTC. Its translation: CASSYVRGSEQYV.

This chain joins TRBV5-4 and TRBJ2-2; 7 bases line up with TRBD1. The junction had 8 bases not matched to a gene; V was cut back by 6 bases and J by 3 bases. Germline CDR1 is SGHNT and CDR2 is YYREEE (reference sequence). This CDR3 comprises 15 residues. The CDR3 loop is CASTLDDRDTGELFF. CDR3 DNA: TGTGCCAGCACCCTTGACGACAGGGACACCGGGGAGCTGTTTTTT.

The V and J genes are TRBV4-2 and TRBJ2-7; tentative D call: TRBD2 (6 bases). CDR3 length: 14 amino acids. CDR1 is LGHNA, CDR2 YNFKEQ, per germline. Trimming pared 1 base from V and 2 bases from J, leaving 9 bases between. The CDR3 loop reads CASSQGLGPYEQYF. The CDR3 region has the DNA TGTGCCAGCAGCCAAGGACTAGGGCCCTACGAGCAGTACTTC.

CDR3 region: CASSRDGLRPEAFF. Here the CDR3 DNA reads TGTGCCAGCAGCCGCGACGGGTTACGTCCCGAAGCTTTCTTT. This chain joins TRBV7-9 and TRBJ1-1; D gene unclear. This CDR3 is 14 amino acids long. CDR1 is SEHNR and CDR2 is FQNEAQ in the germline V gene (reference sequence). Between the trimmed V and J ends, which lost 5 bases and 8 bases, there was a span of 18 bases.

This CDR3 is CASSRQTEAFF. The CDR3 region has the DNA TGTGCCAGCTCACGGCAGACTGAAGCTTTCTTT. The chain has TRBV18 and TRBJ1-1; no clear D. Trimming removed 4 bases at V and 5 bases at J, with 5 bases between. From germline, CDR1 is KGHSH and CDR2 LQKENI. The CDR3 consists of 11 residues. The full variable domain, completed using reference TRBV18 and TRBJ1-1, is NAGVMQNPRHLVRRRGQEARLRCSPMKGHSHVYWYRQLPEEGLKFMVYLQKENIIDESGMPKERFSAEFPKEGPSILRIQQVVRGDSAAYFCASSRQTEAFFGQGTRLTVV.

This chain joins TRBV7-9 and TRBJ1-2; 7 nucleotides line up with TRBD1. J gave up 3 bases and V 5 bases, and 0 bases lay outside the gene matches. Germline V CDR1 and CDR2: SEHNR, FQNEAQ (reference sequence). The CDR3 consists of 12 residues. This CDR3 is CASSDRDYGYTF. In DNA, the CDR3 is TGTGCCAGCAGCGACAGGGACTATGGCTACACCTTC.